The rows below give T cell receptor beta chains drawn from one sample of a study of radiation and T cells in renal cell carcinoma. This table comes from immunoSEQ multiplex PCR, and its TCRdb copy is limited to in-frame clones, with some not included. The sample lists about 130,000 clones; about 88% were seen once. Sequencing used blood, obtained from a patient whose treatment included radiotherapy and nephrectomy. The receptors here all came from a woman between 45 and 60 years old with renal cell carcinoma. Each CDR3 is given with its conserved first and last residue. A D gene is named only where the DNA matches it firmly. Only some rows state a clone size, as once, few, many or a class for expanded clones.

TRBJ1-2 - TRBD1 TRBV7-9 TGTGCCAGCAACAGACAGGGGGTAGGCTACACCTTC CASNRQGVGYTF
TRBJ2-3 - TRBD2 TRBV25-1 TGTGCCAGCAGTGAGTTAGCGGGGGGCCGGGTAGATACGCAGTATTTT CASSELAGGRVDTQYF
TRBJ1-2 - TRBD1 TRBV7-8 TGTGCCAGCAGCTTTCGGACAGGGGGCGGGTTAGGTGGCTACACCTTC CASSFRTGGGLGGYTF
TRBJ2-3 - - TRBV5-6 TGTGCCAGCAGCTTGGGTGCAGATACGCAGTATTTT CASSLGADTQYF
TRBJ2-7 once - TRBV7-2 TGTGCCAGCAGCTTACAGGGATACGAGCAGTACTTC CASSLQGYEQYF
TRBJ2-1 - TRBD2 TRBV9 TGTGCCAGCAGTGCCGGACTAGCGGGGGGCTATGAGCAGTTCTTC CASSAGLAGGYEQFF
TRBJ1-1 - - TRBV7-2 TGTGCCAGCAGCCGACAGATGAACACTGAAGCTTTCTTT CASSRQMNTEAFF
TRBJ1-3 - - TRBV5-1 TGCGCCAGCAGCTTGGCGGGTGTCGGAAACACCATATATTTT CASSLAGVGNTIYF
TRBJ2-5 - TRBD2 TRBV30 TGTGCCTGGACAGCTAGCGGCTCCCGGGGGGAGACCCAGTACTTC CAWTASGSRGETQYF
TRBJ1-1 - - TRBV6-5 TGTGCCAGCAGTTCAACACCCCGGGGCCAAGACACTGAAGCTTTCTTT CASSSTPRGQDTEAFF
TRBJ1-2 - - TRBV7-2 TGTGCCAGCAGCCCCACGACATCCTCCTATGGCTACACCTTC CASSPTTSSYGYTF
TRBJ2-1 - - TRBV4-1 TGCGCCAGCAGCCAGAAGCGGGACAGGTACAATGAGCAGTTCTTC CASSQKRDRYNEQFF
TRBJ2-5 - - TRBV18 TGTGCCAGCTCACCCCGGAGGGGGGGGACCCAAGAGACCCAGTACTTC CASSPRRGGTQETQYF
TRBJ2-1 - TRBD2 TRBV4-1 TGCGCCAGCAGCCAGGGACTAGCGGGGGGGCGTCATCTCTTC CASSQGLAGGRHLF
TRBJ2-2 - - TRBV2 TGTGCCAGCAGTGAGTTCAGGGCTCGGCAGCTGTTTTTT CASSEFRARQLFF
TRBJ1-2 - - TRBV6-5 TGTGCCAGCAGTTACTTTCCGGGACCGAAAGGAAATGGCTACACCTTC CASSYFPGPKGNGYTF
TRBJ2-7 - - TRBV6-1 TGTGCCAGCAGGACGGATTTCTACGAGCAGTACTTC CASRTDFYEQYF
TRBJ2-7 - - TRBV19 TGTGCCAGTAGTGACAGTGGGGGGCCCACCTACGAGCAGTACTTC CASSDSGGPTYEQYF
TRBJ2-5 - TRBD1 TRBV7-9 TGTGCCAGCAGCTTGACGACAGGGGGAGTAGAGACCCAGTACTTC CASSLTTGGVETQYF
TRBJ2-1 once - TRBV19 TGTGCCAGTAGTATTTACAGGGAGAACAATGAGCAGTTCTTC CASSIYRENNEQFF
TRBJ2-7 - - TRBV6-5 TGTGCCAGCAGTCACACCCCAGGGTACGAGCAGTACTTC CASSHTPGYEQYF
TRBJ2-5 - TRBD2 TRBV19 TGTGCCAGTAGCCCTGGAGCGGGGCCCGGGACCCAGTACTTC CASSPGAGPGTQYF
TRBJ2-5 - - TRBV5-1 TGCGCCAGCTTCTTGGTGTCGACAGAGACCCAGTACTTC CASFLVSTETQYF
TRBJ2-1 - TRBD2 TRBV2 TGTGCCAGCAGTGAAGAGCGGGGGACCTACAATGAGCAGTTCTTC CASSEERGTYNEQFF
TRBJ1-5 once TRBD1 TRBV2 TGTGCCAGCATTTGGGACAGGGGAAGTCAGCCCCAGCATTTT CASIWDRGSQPQHF
TRBJ1-5 few - TRBV2 TGTGCCAGCAGTCAGAGGGAACATCAGCCCCAGCATTTT CASSQREHQPQHF
TRBJ2-1 once - TRBV7-6 TGTGCCAGCAGCTTAGCGACGGGAGTCGGGCAGTTCTTC CASSLATGVGQFF
TRBJ1-1 - - TRBV7-2 TGTGCCAGCCAATATGGGGTCAACACTGAAGCTTTCTTT CASQYGVNTEAFF
TRBJ1-1 - TRBD1 TRBV5-8 TGTGCCAGCAGCAAAAGGGACAGGGGGCTCTACACTGAAGCTTTCTTT CASSKRDRGLYTEAFF
TRBJ1-1 once - TRBV19 TGTGCCAGTAGTCAACCGGGCCGCGGGAACACTGAAGCTTTCTTT CASSQPGRGNTEAFF
TRBJ2-7 - TRBD1 TRBV18 TGTGCCAGCTCACGGGACAGCTACGAGCAGTACTTC CASSRDSYEQYF
TRBJ2-2 - - TRBV5-1 TGCGCCAGCAGGATGGTAACTGGGGGCACCGGGGAGCTGTTTTTT CASRMVTGGTGELFF
TRBJ2-5 - - TRBV19 TGTGCCAGTAGTATAGGGCTACAAGAGACCCAGTACTTC CASSIGLQETQYF
TRBJ1-3 - - TRBV9 TGTGCCAGCAGCCCTCGAACCCCAGACGGAAACACCATATATTTT CASSPRTPDGNTIYF
TRBJ1-4 once TRBD1 TRBV4-2 TGTGCCAGCAGCCAAGATACGGGACAGGGTCTGGGAAAACTGTTTTTT CASSQDTGQGLGKLFF
TRBJ1-1 - TRBD1 TRBV5-1 TGCGCCAGCAGCAAAAGTGGACAGGCTCCGAACACTGAAGCTTTCTTT CASSKSGQAPNTEAFF
TRBJ1-1 - - TRBV6-5 TGTGCCAGCACAGGGGTAGGGAGGAACACTGAAGCTTTCTTT CASTGVGRNTEAFF
TRBJ1-1 - TRBD1 TRBV6-5 TGTGCCAGCAGTCCACAGGGGGCCATGAACACTGAAGCTTTCTTT CASSPQGAMNTEAFF
TRBJ2-5 - TRBD2 TRBV6-5 TGTGCCAGCAGCAGCGGGGGGTACCAAGAGACCCAGTACTTC CASSSGGYQETQYF
TRBJ2-6 - TRBD1 TRBV6-1 TGTGCCAGCAGTGAACAGGACAGGTCAACTGGGGCCAACGTCCTGACTTTC CASSEQDRSTGANVLTF
TRBJ2-1 - TRBD2 TRBV9 TGTGCCAGTACTCGACTGCGGGGGAACGAGCAGTTCTTC CASTRLRGNEQFF
TRBJ2-3 - TRBD2 TRBV6-5 TGTGCCAGCAGTGCACTAGCGGGGGGCCGAGATACGCAGTATTTT CASSALAGGRDTQYF
TRBJ1-4 - - TRBV21-1 TGTGCCAGCAGCACTCATCCCAATCACACAACTAATGAAAAACTGTTTTTT CASSTHPNHTTNEKLFF
TRBJ2-7 - TRBD1 TRBV6-6 TGTGCCAGCAGTTTCGGACAGGCGATCTACGAGCAGTACTTC CASSFGQAIYEQYF
TRBJ1-2 once - TRBV6-1 TGTGCCAGCAGTGAAACCGGGGGGGTTCGGGGCTATGGCTACACCTTC CASSETGGVRGYGYTF
TRBJ1-2 - - TRBV25-1 TGTGCCAGCAGTGAATATCGGCAAGGCTATGGCTACACCTTC CASSEYRQGYGYTF
TRBJ2-7 - TRBD2 TRBV2 TGTGCCAGCAGACCTAGCGGGGGGATTTACGAGCAGTACTTC CASRPSGGIYEQYF
TRBJ2-1 - TRBD2 TRBV5-1 TGCGCCAGCACTGTTGGACTAGCGGGGGGGTACAATGAGCAGTTCTTC CASTVGLAGGYNEQFF
TRBJ2-7 - - TRBV21-1 TGTGCCAGCAGCAAAGATCCCTTTCTAGCGTCCTCCTACGAGCAGTACTTC CASSKDPFLASSYEQYF
TRBJ1-1 - - TRBV7-9 TGTGCCAGCAGCTCCGGGGGTACTGTGGAAGAAGCTTTCTTT CASSSGGTVEEAFF
TRBJ1-1 - TRBD1 TRBV19 TGTGCCAGTACCCTCTCCGGGACAGGGATTATTTCTGAAGCTTTCTTT CASTLSGTGIISEAFF
TRBJ1-1 few - TRBV19 TGTGCCAGTAGAAGGACTGAAGCTTTCTTT CASRRTEAFF
TRBJ1-2 - - TRBV11-2 TGTGCCAGCAGCTTAGCGGGGCGGGGTGGCTACACCTTC CASSLAGRGGYTF
TRBJ1-2 few - TRBV7-6 TGTGCCAGCAGCTCGGGGACATCCAACTATGGCTACACCTTC CASSSGTSNYGYTF
TRBJ1-4 - - TRBV7-2 TGTGCCAGCAGCTTAGGCCTAACAAATGAAAAACTGTTTTTT CASSLGLTNEKLFF
TRBJ2-1 - - TRBV18 TGTGCCAGCTCACCGGGGCAGGGTGGTTTTAATGAGCAGTTCTTC CASSPGQGGFNEQFF
TRBJ1-5 - - TRBV6-1 TGTGCCAGCAGTGGCCGGGGGGGCGAACAGCCCCAGCATTTT CASSGRGGEQPQHF
TRBJ2-5 few - TRBV11-2 TGTGCCAGCAGCTTAGAACCGGGGATGAAGACCCAGTACTTC CASSLEPGMKTQYF
TRBJ1-1 - - TRBV12-5 TGTGCTAGTGGTTTAGGAGGGCTTAAAGAAGCTTTCTTT CASGLGGLKEAFF